This section outlines one TCR beta chain sequence together with its context. Its antigen is not yet known. Base qualities were left out, and no much larger clone turns up one base away. The immunoSEQ multiplex PCR assay was used to generate TCR libraries, with TCR-beta and/or TCR-alpha/delta assays applied to each sample. The amplified TCR libraries were sequenced using the Illumina high-throughput platform. In the paper's pipeline: Clustering and dimensionality reduction were performed using pairwise TCRdist distances among GMM-specific receptors from ex vivo sorted or in vitro expanded T cells. The score assigned to each clinical repertoire was mean NN-distance, meaning the average TCRdist to the nearest 10% of tetramer-positive reference sequences. GEM TCR motif frequency was computed as the fraction of unique TCRs matching known GEM sequences by V/J usage and CDR3 length. Active tuberculosis was classified by linear discriminant analysis with leave-one-out cross-validation, implemented in scikit-learn. This immuneACCESS table, as held by TCRdb, lists in-frame sequences with V and J called but not all clones. Of the missing ones, under half trace to an unresolved V gene in checked studies; the others have no known cause. D and trimming come from the DNA, and the V and J calls and clone size come from that table. This sample holds around 33,000 clones; roughly 93% were observed only once. The top ten clones comprise about 10% of the sample.

The data stem from a study of T cells in tuberculosis listed by TCRdb under 2018. Study-wide context: The study combined CD1B tetramers and high-throughput TCR immunosequencing to characterize T cells specific for the mycobacterial lipid antigen glucose monomycolate (GMM). A South African clinical cohort compared IGRA-negative adolescents, IGRA-positive adolescents with latent tuberculosis and adults with active tuberculosis, ten per group. PBMC from active tuberculosis patients were archived either before standard anti-tuberculosis treatment began or within 7 days of the start of that treatment.

V loses 7 bases at its end and J loses 5 bases; junction bases beyond the gene matches: 3. CDR1 and CDR2 are drawn from the germline V gene: SGDLS, YYNGEE. From the cysteine up to the phenylalanine, the CDR3 has a length of 13 residues. Of all the DNA, just the CDR3 is kept, 39 bases in frame from base 1. Broad study findings and their caveats: Using GEM motif frequencies, a classifier achieved about 70% accuracy, whereas a classifier built on the diverse GMM-specific repertoire got to 87% accuracy (AUROC about 0.9). Smaller NN-distances were partly driven by shorter CDR3-alpha lengths in active tuberculosis patients, and statistical significance was not reached for the TCR-beta difference. Which clinical samples got chosen depended on the availability of cryopreserved specimens, and the active tuberculosis cases were adults, whereas the controls were adolescents. Active tuberculosis TCR-alpha repertoires showed smaller mean NN-distances to GMM-specific TCRs than IGRA-negative controls, suggesting clonal expansion of these TCRs.

Read against the paper, the sample's time point label means: new active TB diagnosis, blood taken before or within 7 days of starting treatment. The active tuberculosis patients were newly diagnosed, HIV-seronegative South African adults aged 18 years or older. Confirmation of active tuberculosis was obtained by positive sputum smear microscopy and/or positive M. tuberculosis culture. Immunosequencing was performed on unsorted cryopreserved PBMC, with some 100,000 T cells per clinical donor covered on average. This receptor was obtained from an adult with tuberculosis. The chain is assembled from TRBV9 and TRBJ2-1; the junction holds 10 bases that match TRBD2. Material: PBMCs, obtained at tuberculosis diagnosis. The DNA is TGTGCCAGCGGACTAGCGGATAACAATGAGCAGTTCTTC. It codes for CASGLADNNEQFF.